These 9 T cell receptor beta chains came from one sample sequenced in a study of monozygotic twins with inflammatory bowel disease. From the 5' RACE reads, TCRdb lists one entry per CDR3 protein and no DNA. The sample totals some 83,000 distinct CDR3 sequences. Source material: blood. Receptors originate from a human donor with ulcerative colitis or Crohn's disease, or a healthy co-twin of an affected twin (not recorded which).

The chain employs TRBV12-3 or TRBV12-4 and TRBJ2-4; TCRdb's D call of TRBD2 is untestable without DNA. The CDR3 has 16 amino acids. The CDR3 protein is CASKAARSLAKNIQYF.

The chain joins TRBV5-5 to TRBJ1-2. The CDR3 spans 14 residues. Germline CDR1 and CDR2: SGHKS and YYEKEE (reference sequence). The CDR3 protein is CASSQGSLGYGYTF.

This chain joins TRBV20-1 and TRBJ1-1. The CDR3 spans 15 residues. Germline lookup yields CDR1 DFQATT and CDR2 SNEGSKA (reference sequence). The CDR3 protein is CSARDFRQMNTEAFF.

CDR3 residues: CSARDIKRDTQYF. This chain links TRBV20-1 with TRBJ2-3. Germline CDR1 is DFQATT and CDR2 is SNEGSKA (reference sequence). This CDR3 is 13 amino acids long.

The chain uses TRBV2 and TRBJ1-5. This CDR3 has 14 amino acids. Per the germline V gene, CDR1 is SNHLY and CDR2 is FYNNEI. The CDR3 loop is CASSGEVGNQPQHF.

The chain is built from TRBV12-3 or TRBV12-4 and TRBJ2-7; TCRdb reports TRBD1, a call that lacks DNA to check it against. This CDR3 is built from 13 residues. The CDR3 sequence is CASRLQGTYEQYF.

V usage is TRBV6-5 and J usage is TRBJ1-2; TCRdb names TRBD1, which stays unverified in the absence of DNA. There are 15 residues in the CDR3. Per germline, CDR1 MNHEY and CDR2 SVGAGI. CDR3: CASSYSETGVRGYTF.

The chain has TRBV29-1 and TRBJ1-5. The CDR3 has 13 amino acids. CDR1 is SQVTM and CDR2 is ANQGSEA in the germline V gene. The CDR3 loop reads CSVEEHSNQPQHF.

The gene calls are TRBV6-5 and TRBJ1-2; TCRdb's assignment of TRBD1 cannot be checked, as there is no DNA. The CDR3 is 17 amino acids. In germline, CDR1 is MNHEY, CDR2 SVGAGI. The CDR3 region is CASSYGTPFPFNYGYTF.